The entry below gives a single T cell receptor (beta chain) sequence along with its context. These data come from a study of blood T cell repertoires in COVID-19. Turning to the study itself: Whether acute or convalescent, the COVID-19 samples came from the United States, Italy and Spain.

TCRdb's copy holds only in-frame clones and misses some; the assay was immunoSEQ multiplex PCR. The data show tens of thousands of clones, with roughly 85% seen just once and about 30% held by the top ten. There are 14 residues in the CDR3. The V gene end was trimmed by 6 bases and the J gene end by 3 bases; junction bases not matched to a gene: 7. Per germline, CDR1 MNHEY and CDR2 SVGAGI. The chain carries TRBV6-5 and TRBJ2-7; 8 bases map to TRBD1. This clonotype was sampled from a man in his 60s with active or convalescent COVID-19. The source material was peripheral blood. The CDR3 loop reads CASSRTGSVYEQYF. Here the CDR3 DNA reads TGTGCCAGCAGCCGGACAGGGTCCGTCTACGAGCAGTACTTC.